This T cell receptor (beta chain) was documented in a study of T cell changes during pregnancy in multiple sclerosis. Assay used: immunoSEQ multiplex PCR; TCRdb lists only in-frame clones, some missing. The table shows tens of thousands of clones, with 92% occurring only once. This CDR3 comprises 13 residues. V lost 1 base and J lost 7; bases outside the gene matches: 3. Germline V gene sequence: CDR1 LNHDA, CDR2 SQIVND (reference sequence). The gene calls are TRBV19 and TRBJ2-5; 7 bases match TRBD2. The sample here was peripheral blood, taken in the second trimester of pregnancy. The clonotype comes from a female donor with multiple sclerosis, enrolled in a pregnancy study. The CDR3 loop is CASSIGTSGTQYF. In DNA form, the CDR3 reads TGTGCCAGTAGTATAGGGACTAGTGGGACCCAGTACTTC.